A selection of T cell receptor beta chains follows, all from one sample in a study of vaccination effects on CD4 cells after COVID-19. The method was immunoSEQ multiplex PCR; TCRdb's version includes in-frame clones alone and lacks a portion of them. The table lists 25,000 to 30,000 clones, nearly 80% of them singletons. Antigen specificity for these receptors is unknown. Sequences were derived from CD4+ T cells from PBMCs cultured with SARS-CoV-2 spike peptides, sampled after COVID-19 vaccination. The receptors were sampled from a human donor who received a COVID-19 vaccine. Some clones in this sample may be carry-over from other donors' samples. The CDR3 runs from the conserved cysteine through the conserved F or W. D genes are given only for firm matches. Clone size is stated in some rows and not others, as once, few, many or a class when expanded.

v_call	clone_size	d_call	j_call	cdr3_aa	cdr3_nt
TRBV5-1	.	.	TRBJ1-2	CASSSGPIANYGYTF	TGCGCCAGCAGCTCCGGACCGATCGCTAACTATGGCTACACCTTC
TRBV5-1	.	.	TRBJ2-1	CASSLVQQYNEQFF	TGCGCCAGCAGCTTGGTCCAACAATACAATGAGCAGTTCTTC
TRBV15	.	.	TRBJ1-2	CATSSRRDPNGYTF	TGTGCCACCAGCAGTCGCCGGGACCCCAATGGCTACACCTTC
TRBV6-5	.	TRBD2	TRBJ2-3	CASTPGTSGRVTYF	TGTGCCAGCACCCCCGGGACTAGCGGCCGGGTTACGTATTTT
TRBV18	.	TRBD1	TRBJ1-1	CASSAGQGQGTEAFF	TGTGCCAGCTCGGCGGGACAGGGACAGGGCACTGAAGCTTTCTTT
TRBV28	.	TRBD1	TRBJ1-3	CASSLAGTGENTIYF	TGTGCCAGCAGTTTAGCGGGGACAGGGGAAAACACCATATATTTT
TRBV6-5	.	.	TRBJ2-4	CASTVLGGIQYF	TGTGCCAGCACCGTCCTTGGGGGCATTCAGTACTTC
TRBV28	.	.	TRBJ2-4	CAALPGTAAKNIQYF	TGTGCCGCCCTACCAGGGACGGCGGCCAAAAACATTCAGTACTTC
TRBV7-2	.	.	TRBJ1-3	CASSLTPIGSGNTIYF	TGTGCCAGCAGCTTAACCCCTATCGGCTCTGGAAACACCATATATTTT
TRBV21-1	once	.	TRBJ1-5	CVLNPGGRQPQHF	TGTGTCTTAAACCCAGGGGGCAGGCAGCCCCAGCATTTT
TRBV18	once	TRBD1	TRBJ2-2	CASSPTGLVNTGELFF	TGTGCCAGCTCACCGACAGGGCTAGTGAACACCGGGGAGCTGTTTTTT
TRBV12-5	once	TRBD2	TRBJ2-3	CASGLVRGEGDTQYF	TGTGCTAGTGGTTTGGTACGAGGGGAGGGAGATACGCAGTATTTT
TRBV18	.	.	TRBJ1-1	CASSRPTGGTEAFF	TGTGCCAGCTCACGTCCGACGGGGGGGACTGAAGCTTTCTTT
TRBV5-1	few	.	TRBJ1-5	CASSLESGARQPQHF	TGCGCCAGCAGCTTGGAAAGTGGGGCGCGTCAGCCCCAGCATTTT
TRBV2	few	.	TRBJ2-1	CASSDLPEQFF	TGTGCCAGCAGTGACCTCCCTGAGCAGTTCTTC
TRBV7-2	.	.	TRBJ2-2	CAFRGPYTGELFF	TGTGCATTTCGGGGGCCTTACACCGGGGAGCTGTTTTTT
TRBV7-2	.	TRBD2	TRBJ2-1	CASSPHSASGGAGVVFF	TGTGCCAGCAGCCCTCACTCCGCTAGCGGGGGGGCCGGTGTTGTGTTCTTC
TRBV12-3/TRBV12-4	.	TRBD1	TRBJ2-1	CASSKTGGNEQFF	TGTGCCAGCAGTAAGACAGGGGGGAATGAGCAGTTCTTC
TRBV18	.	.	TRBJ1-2	CASSPQGSDGYTF	TGTGCCAGCTCACCACAGGGGTCAGATGGCTACACCTTC
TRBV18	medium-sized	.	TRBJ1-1	CASSSPSISAMNTEAFF	TGTGCCAGCTCATCACCCTCGATCTCAGCAATGAACACTGAAGCTTTCTTT
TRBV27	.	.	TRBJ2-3	CASSRRQVHADTQYF	TGTGCCAGCAGTAGGAGACAGGTCCACGCAGATACGCAGTATTTT
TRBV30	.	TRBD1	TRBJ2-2	CAWRQTGSNTGELFF	TGTGCCTGGAGGCAGACAGGGTCGAACACCGGGGAGCTGTTTTTT
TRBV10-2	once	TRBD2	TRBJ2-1	CACRTSGDNEQFF	TGCGCCTGTCGAACTAGCGGTGACAATGAGCAGTTCTTC
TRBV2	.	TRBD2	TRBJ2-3	CASRASSGGRTDTQYF	TGTGCCAGCAGGGCGAGCAGCGGGGGAAGGACAGATACGCAGTATTTT
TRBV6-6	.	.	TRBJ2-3	CASSYADFVTDTQYF	TGTGCCAGCAGTTACGCGGACTTTGTCACAGATACGCAGTATTTT
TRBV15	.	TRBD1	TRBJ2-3	CATSRGPTPTGVWTDTQYF	TGTGCCACCAGCAGAGGCCCGACACCAACAGGGGTGTGGACAGATACGCAGTATTTT
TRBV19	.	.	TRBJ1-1	CASSMGLNTEAFF	TGTGCCAGTAGTATGGGGCTGAACACTGAAGCTTTCTTT
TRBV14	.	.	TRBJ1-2	CASSQDFFRAYGYTF	TGTGCCAGCAGCCAAGATTTTTTCAGGGCCTATGGCTACACCTTC
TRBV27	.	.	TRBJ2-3	CATRDGGGTDTQYF	TGTGCCACCAGGGACGGGGGTGGTACAGATACGCAGTATTTT
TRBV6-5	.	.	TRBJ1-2	CASSTPTASGTGYTF	TGTGCCAGCAGTACGCCGACAGCCTCGGGGACGGGCTACACCTTC
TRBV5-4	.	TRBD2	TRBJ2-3	CASSSTSETDTQYF	TGTGCCAGCAGCTCGACTAGCGAGACAGATACGCAGTATTTT
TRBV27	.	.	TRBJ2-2	CASSLRGTGELFF	TGTGCCAGCAGTTTAAGGGGCACCGGGGAGCTGTTTTTT
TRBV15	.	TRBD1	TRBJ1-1	CATSARQGGVTEAFF	TGTGCCACCAGCGCGCGACAGGGAGGGGTCACTGAAGCTTTCTTT
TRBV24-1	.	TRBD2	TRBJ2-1	CATSALIGTSVSEQFF	TGTGCCACCAGTGCACTGATCGGGACTAGCGTTAGTGAGCAGTTCTTC
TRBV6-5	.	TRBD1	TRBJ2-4	CASRSDRGMGNIQYF	TGTGCCAGCAGGTCGGACAGGGGGATGGGGAACATTCAGTACTTC
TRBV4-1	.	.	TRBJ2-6	CASSDGQLLSGANVLTF	TGCGCCAGCAGCGATGGACAGCTCCTCTCTGGGGCCAACGTCCTGACTTTC
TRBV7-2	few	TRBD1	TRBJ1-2	CASSLDQGGYGYTF	TGTGCCAGCAGCTTAGACCAGGGGGGATATGGCTACACCTTC
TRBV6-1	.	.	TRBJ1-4	CASSEQGLGEKLFF	TGTGCCAGCAGTGAACAGGGGTTGGGGGAAAAACTGTTTTTT
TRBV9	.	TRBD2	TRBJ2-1	CASSFQRGGNEQFF	TGTGCCAGCAGCTTCCAGCGGGGGGGCAATGAGCAGTTCTTC
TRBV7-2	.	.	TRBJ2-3	CASSWGAGDTQYF	TGTGCCAGCAGCTGGGGGGCCGGGGATACGCAGTATTTT
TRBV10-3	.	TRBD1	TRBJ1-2	CAISSQGLDGYTF	TGTGCCATCAGCTCACAGGGGCTCGATGGCTACACCTTC
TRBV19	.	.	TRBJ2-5	CASSIVGGSETQYF	TGTGCCAGTAGTATAGTAGGGGGATCGGAGACCCAGTACTTC
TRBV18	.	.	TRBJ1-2	CASSPRTASGYTF	TGTGCCAGCTCACCAAGGACGGCATCAGGCTACACCTTC
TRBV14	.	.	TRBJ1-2	CASSLIREGNGYTF	TGTGCCAGCAGCCTTATCCGAGAAGGGAATGGCTACACCTTC
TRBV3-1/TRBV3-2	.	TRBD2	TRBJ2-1	CASSQDAIAGGGDEQFF	TGTGCCAGCAGCCAAGACGCTATAGCGGGCGGTGGGGATGAGCAGTTCTTC
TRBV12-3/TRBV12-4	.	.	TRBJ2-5	CASTPGETQYF	TGTGCCAGCACCCCAGGGGAGACCCAGTACTTC
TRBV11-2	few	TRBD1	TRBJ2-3	CASSLGGQITDTQYF	TGTGCCAGCAGCTTAGGGGGACAGATAACAGATACGCAGTATTTT
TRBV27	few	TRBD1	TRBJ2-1	CASSLSQQGVRNEQFF	TGTGCCAGCAGTTTATCTCAACAGGGGGTCCGCAATGAGCAGTTCTTC
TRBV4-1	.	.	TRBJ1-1	CASSQGSLNTEAFF	TGCGCCAGCAGCCAAGGCAGTTTGAACACTGAAGCTTTCTTT
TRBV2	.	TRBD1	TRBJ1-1	CASRTGSSNTEAFF	TGTGCCAGCAGGACAGGGTCTTCGAACACTGAAGCTTTCTTT
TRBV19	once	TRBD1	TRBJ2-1	CASSPGQVNTHNEQFF	TGTGCCAGTAGTCCGGGACAGGTCAACACCCACAATGAGCAGTTCTTC
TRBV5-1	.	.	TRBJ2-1	CASSSPGRGSYNEQFF	TGCGCCAGCAGCTCCCCCGGTCGGGGTTCCTACAATGAGCAGTTCTTC
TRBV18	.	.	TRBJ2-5	CASSPQGLETQYF	TGTGCCAGCTCACCACAGGGGCTCGAGACCCAGTACTTC
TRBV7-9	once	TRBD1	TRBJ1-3	CASSPKPETGYGNTIYF	TGTGCCAGCAGCCCCAAACCCGAGACAGGGTATGGAAACACCATATATTTT
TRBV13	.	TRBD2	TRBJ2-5	CASSSRGLAGETQYF	TGTGCCAGCAGCTCCCGGGGACTAGCAGGGGAGACCCAGTACTTC
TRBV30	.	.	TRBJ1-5	CAWSISSRGQPQHF	TGTGCCTGGAGTATCTCATCCAGGGGCCAGCCCCAGCATTTT
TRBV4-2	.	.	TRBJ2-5	CASSQDEARLETQYF	TGTGCCAGCAGCCAAGATGAGGCGAGGCTCGAGACCCAGTACTTC
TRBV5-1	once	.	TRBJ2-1	CASSSGLLTGFQSEQFF	TGCGCCAGCAGCTCGGGACTGTTAACAGGGTTTCAAAGTGAGCAGTTCTTC
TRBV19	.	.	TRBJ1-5	CASSGSTSNQPQHF	TGTGCCAGTAGTGGATCTACTAGCAATCAGCCCCAGCATTTT